The clone carrying this TCR beta chain came up a few times. Its antigen is still unknown. The data stem from a study of T cells in Graves' hyperthyroidism and ophthalmopathy. Regarding the study as a whole: With a median lead of around 6.7 months before onset, the model predicted ophthalmopathy.

The study included ophthalmopathy patients with Clinical Activity Score at least 3, NOSPECS grade at least 4 and duration under 3 months. Uncontrolled infection, other autoimmune disease, pregnancy and lactation each barred patients from inclusion. Based on clinical symptoms, serum thyroxine and TRAb, thyroid ultrasound and orbital computed tomography, diagnoses were reached. Amplification targeted TCR beta CDR3 regions from RNA transcripts. The HTBI primer set served for first-round RT-PCR of the TCR CDR3. From the multiplex PCR reads, TCRdb called clonotypes with MiXCR, one entry per CDR3 protein. Here the sample spans a few hundred thousand distinct CDR3 sequences, around 16% being singletons. Germline V gives CDR1 MDHEN, CDR2 SYDVKM. The V end lost 5 bases, the J end lost 8 bases, and 15 bases lay between the germline ends. The CDR3 is 14 amino acids.

The receptor was isolated from a woman in her thirties or forties with Graves' ophthalmopathy. Sequencing was done on a sample of blood. The chain is built from TRBV28 and TRBJ1-4; D is undetermined. The CDR3 loop reads CASSGEGVKEKLFF. In DNA form, the CDR3 reads TGTGCCAGCAGTGGCGAAGGTGTTAAGGAAAAACTGTTTTTT.